The 28 T cell receptor beta chains below all came from one sample that was sequenced in a study of T cells in Graves' hyperthyroidism and ophthalmopathy. RNA transcripts provided the source from which TCR beta CDR3 regions were amplified. The HTBI set primed first-round TCR CDR3 RT-PCR. TCRdb analysed the multiplex PCR reads with MiXCR anew, one entry per CDR3 protein. The sample has a few hundred thousand distinct CDR3 sequences, about 15% seen once. Sequenced: blood. The origin of the receptors is a woman in her 30s with Graves' hyperthyroidism.

Many counts were recorded for this clonotype. The chain has TRBV5-1 and TRBJ2-7; 7 bases match TRBD1. Germline V CDR1 and CDR2: SGHRS, YFSETQ. CDR3 size: 15 residues. V was pared by 4 bases and J by 6 bases, with 13 bases of the junction left unmatched. CDR3 bases: TGCGCCAGCAGCGTCCGGGACAGCCTCTTAAGCGAGCAGTACTTC. It specifies CASSVRDSLLSEQYF.

This sequence joins TRBV5-1 and TRBJ1-5, with D perhaps TRBD1 (6 bases). The CDR3 has 15 amino acids. Germline V gives CDR1 SGHRS, CDR2 YFSETQ. Deletions cut 1 base from V and 3 bases from J, with 11 bases between. Here the CDR3 reads CASSLRSGDNQPQHF. CDR3 bases: TGCGCCAGCAGCTTGCGGTCAGGGGACAATCAGCCCCAGCATTTT.

There are many counts of this clonotype. The rearrangement joins TRBV12-5 to TRBJ2-7; no clear D gene. CDR1 LGHNT and CDR2 FRNRAP come from the germline V gene. The CDR3 consists of 10 residues. Trimming cost V 1 base and J 5 bases, with 0 bases left between them. The CDR3 reads CASGLDEQYF. CDR3 DNA: TGTGCTAGTGGTTTGGACGAGCAGTACTTC.

There are a few counts of this clonotype. The gene calls are TRBV28 and TRBJ1-4, with 10 bases that match TRBD1. The V and J ends lost 4 bases and 11 bases, in that order; junction bases with no gene match: 13. Germline assignment: CDR1 MDHEN and CDR2 SYDVKM. This CDR3 has 16 residues. CDR3 nucleotide sequence: TGTGCCAGCAGTTCCCCGTCGGGACAGGGGTTCGAGAAACTGTTTTTT. Translation: CASSSPSGQGFEKLFF. Full variable domain (missing parts from reference TRBV28 and TRBJ1-4): DVKVTQSSRYLVKRTGEKVFLECVQDMDHENMFWYRQDPGLGLRLIYFSYDVKMKEKGDIPEGYSVSREKKERFSLILESASTNQTSMYLCASSSPSGQGFEKLFFGSGTQLSVL.

A few counts support this clonotype. V is TRBV27 and J is TRBJ1-2, with D tentatively TRBD1 (6 bases). The V gene's germline CDR1 is MNHEY and CDR2 SMNVEV (reference sequence). The CDR3 contains 12 residues. Trimming stripped 5 bases from V and 6 bases from J, with 10 bases between. CDR3 in amino acids: CASSLRGDGYTF. The CDR3 region has the DNA TGTGCCAGCAGTCTCAGGGGAGATGGCTACACCTTC.

The chain has TRBV11-2 and TRBJ2-7, with 12 bases matching TRBD2. Looked up from germline, CDR1 is SGHAT and CDR2 is FQNNGV. The CDR3 covers 15 residues. V trimming: 5 bases; J trimming: 3 bases; junction bases outside the gene matches: 5. CDR3: CASSTRTSGNYEQYF. Here the CDR3 DNA reads TGTGCCAGCAGCACCCGGACTAGCGGGAACTACGAGCAGTACTTC.

The sample holds a few counts of this clonotype. The chain joins TRBV6-1 to TRBJ1-5; a possible D gene is TRBD1 (5 bases). Trimming left V 1 base short and J 2 bases short, with 12 bases between. Germline loops: CDR1 MNHNS, CDR2 SASEGT. The CDR3 runs to 16 residues. The CDR3 reads CASSEDGGSGNQPQHF. The CDR3 DNA follows: TGTGCCAGCAGTGAAGATGGGGGGAGCGGCAATCAGCCCCAGCATTTT.

This clonotype appeared a few times. V and J are TRBV5-5 and TRBJ1-2, with D uncertain. The CDR3 is made up of 15 amino acids. Germline V lookup: CDR1 SGHKS, CDR2 YYEKEE (reference sequence). V lost 2 bases, J lost 8 bases, and 19 bases lay in between. The CDR3 here is CASSFDRVWIGGYTF. DNA of the CDR3: TGTGCCAGCAGCTTCGATCGGGTTTGGATCGGGGGCTACACCTTC.

This clonotype has a count of ten or more. The CDR3 coding sequence is TGCGCCAGCAGCTTGGCCAGGCACCATGGACTAGTACCAGATACGCAGTATTTT. Its translation is CASSLARHHGLVPDTQYF. V and J are TRBV5-1 and TRBJ2-3; 7 nucleotides agree with TRBD2. The CDR3 has 18 residues. After removal of 0 bases from V and 4 bases from J, the junction contained 14 bases not matched to a gene. In germline, CDR1 is SGHRS, CDR2 YFSETQ.

This clonotype was observed a few times. The genes are TRBV7-2 and TRBJ2-1; D gene unclear. Looked up from germline, CDR1 is SGHTA and CDR2 is FQGNSA. V was cut by 3 bases and J by 4 bases, with 16 bases left in between. The CDR3 consists of 16 residues. The CDR3 region is CASSLLDLTVYNEQFF. CDR3 in DNA: TGTGCCAGCAGCTTGTTGGACCTAACAGTATACAATGAGCAGTTCTTC.

The genes are TRBV7-9 and TRBJ2-3, with 9 bases matching TRBD2. V lost 5 bases and J lost 1; bases outside the gene matches: 7. This CDR3 comprises 16 residues. The germline V gene encodes CDR1 SEHNR and CDR2 FQNEAQ (reference sequence). The CDR3, as DNA: TGTGCCAGCAGCGCCCTGGAGCGGGAGGGCACAGATACGCAGTATTTT. The encoded protein is CASSALEREGTDTQYF.

This clonotype occurred many times. J is TRBJ2-1 and V is TRBV2; a weak D match, TRBD2 (6 bases). Trimming left V 11 bases short and J 2 bases short, with 10 bases between. Germline V CDR1 and CDR2: SNHLY, FYNNEI. This CDR3 region has 12 residues. This chain's CDR3 is CAGDSAYNEQFF. Written as DNA, the CDR3 is TGTGCCGGGGACTCAGCCTACAATGAGCAGTTCTTC.

V and J are TRBV9 and TRBJ2-1; the match to TRBD2 covers 8 bases. The V gene end was trimmed by 2 bases and the J gene end by 5 bases; junction bases not matched to a gene: 3. Germline V gene lookup returns CDR1 SGDLS and CDR2 YYNGEE. This CDR3 is built from 14 residues. CDR3 in DNA: TGTGCCAGCAGCGTTCTAGCGGGTCACAATGAGCAGTTCTTC. Encoded protein: CASSVLAGHNEQFF. Together with reference TRBV9 and TRBJ2-1, the CDR3 gives the full variable domain: DSGVTQTPKHLITATGQRVTLRCSPRSGDLSVYWYQQSLDQGLQFLIQYYNGEERAKGNILERFSAQQFPDLHSELNLSSLELGDSALYFCASSVLAGHNEQFFGPGTRLTVL.

In its sample, this clonotype was seen many times. The rearrangement links TRBV28 to TRBJ2-3, with D uncertain. The CDR3 runs 11 residues. Germline CDR1 reads MDHEN; CDR2 reads SYDVKM. V lost 2 bases, J lost 6 bases, and 3 bases lay in between. This CDR3 reads CASSLRDTQYF. The CDR3, as DNA: TGTGCCAGCAGTTTACGCGATACGCAGTATTTT.

This clonotype was observed a few times. The chain has TRBV7-2 and TRBJ1-5, with TRBD1 as a possible D gene (6 bases). V was shortened by 5 bases and J by 4 bases, with 12 bases between the two germline ends. This CDR3 is built from 14 residues. The V gene's germline CDR1 is SGHTA and CDR2 FQGNSA. This CDR3 is CASSQGIGNQPQHF. The CDR3 nucleotides read TGTGCCAGCAGCCAGGGGATAGGGAATCAGCCCCAGCATTTT.

In regard to this clonotype: A much bigger clone sits one base away, suggesting this may be a read error. The chain combines TRBV7-2 with TRBJ2-7; TRBD1 aligns across 8 bases. Germline-derived CDR1 and CDR2 are SGHTA and FQGNSA. The length of the CDR3 is 15 residues. The trim removed 5 bases at V and 2 bases at J, leaving 8 bases unmatched. This chain's CDR3 is CASSPGTGHPYEQYF. CDR3 bases: TGTGCCAGCAGCCCGGGGACAGGACACCCCTACGAGCAGTACTTC.

V is TRBV29-1 and J is TRBJ2-3, with 8 nucleotides matching TRBD2. Germline V CDR1 and CDR2: SQVTM, ANQGSEA. This CDR3 comprises 14 residues. CDR3 DNA sequence: TGCACAGCGGGAGAGAAGTTGGGCACAGATACGCAGTATTTT. This codes for CTAGEKLGTDTQYF.

V and J are TRBV3-1 and TRBJ2-1; D may be TRBD2 (5 bases). The germline V and J ends were trimmed by 6 bases and 4 bases, with 16 bases remaining between them. The CDR3 covers 15 residues. In germline, CDR1 is LGHDT, CDR2 YNNKEL (reference sequence). Here the CDR3 reads CASSARESEYNEQFF. CDR3 bases: TGTGCCAGCAGTGCGAGGGAAAGCGAGTACAATGAGCAGTTCTTC.

This clonotype was observed at least ten times. This rearrangement joins TRBV28 to TRBJ2-7, with 10 nucleotides matching TRBD2. The CDR3 extends over 15 amino acids. The germline V gene encodes CDR1 MDHEN and CDR2 SYDVKM. After removal of 5 bases from V and 0 bases from J, the junction contained 4 bases not matched to a gene. The CDR3 bases are TGTGCCAGCAGTAGACTAGCGGGTAACTCCTACGAGCAGTACTTC. Its translation is CASSRLAGNSYEQYF.

This clonotype was detected many times. The chain couples TRBV7-9 to TRBJ2-7, with 9 bases identical to TRBD2. This CDR3 region has 15 residues. V gave up 3 bases and J gave up 1 base; unmatched junction bases: 4. From germline, CDR1 is SEHNR and CDR2 FQNEAQ (reference sequence). The CDR3 region has the DNA TGTGCCAGCAGCTTCGGCGGGAGGGCTTCCTACGAGCAGTACTTC. Its protein product is CASSFGGRASYEQYF. Supplemented by reference TRBV7-9 and TRBJ2-7, the full variable domain reads DTGVSQNPRHKITKRGQNVTFRCDPISEHNRLYWYRQTLGQGPEFLTYFQNEAQLEKSRLLSDRFSAERPKGSFSTLEIQRTEQGDSAMYLCASSFGGRASYEQYFGPGTRLTVT.

This clonotype was observed at least ten times. V and J are TRBV30 and TRBJ2-7; tentative D call: TRBD1 (6 bases). The CDR3 sequence is 14 residues long. Germline V gene sequence: CDR1 GTSNPN, CDR2 SVGIG (reference sequence). V lost 2 bases and J 3 bases, leaving 14 bases between the germline ends. CDR3 bases: TGTGCCTGGAGTCCCACAGGGTGGATCTACGAGCAGTACTTC. Residues: CAWSPTGWIYEQYF.

The CDR3 sequence is CATSRDRWVGKLFF. The CDR3 DNA is TGTGCCACCAGCAGAGATCGCTGGGTGGGGAAACTGTTTTTT. The chain joins TRBV15 to TRBJ1-4; D remains ambiguous. From germline, CDR1 is LNHNV and CDR2 YYDKDF (reference sequence). The V gene lost 0 bases and the J gene lost 11 bases, with 13 bases spanning the gap. The CDR3 runs to 14 residues. The full variable domain, completed using reference TRBV15 and TRBJ1-4, is DAMVIQNPRYQVTQFGKPVTLSCSQTLNHNVMYWYQQKSSQAPKLLFHYYDKDFNNEADTPDNFQSRRPNTSFCFLDIRSPGLGDTAMYLCATSRDRWVGKLFFGSGTQLSVL.

Note on this clonotype: A much bigger clone sits one base away, suggesting this may be a read error. The chain is built from TRBV28 and TRBJ2-2; D perhaps matches TRBD1 (6 bases). From germline, CDR1 is MDHEN and CDR2 SYDVKM. The CDR3 sequence is 15 residues long. CDR3 residues: CASSSHRVNTGELLF. Here the CDR3 DNA reads TGTGCCAGCAGTTCCCACAGGGTGAACACCGGGGAGCTGCTTTTT.

This clonotype was counted ten times or more. J is TRBJ2-1 and V is TRBV3-1; tentatively, D is TRBD2 (6 bases). Trimming pared 1 base from V and 0 bases from J, leaving 10 bases between. The CDR3 extends over 16 amino acids. In germline, CDR1 is LGHDT, CDR2 YNNKEL (reference sequence). The CDR3 reads CASSQAPGGSYNEQFF. Here the CDR3 DNA reads TGTGCCAGCAGCCAAGCTCCCGGGGGCTCCTACAATGAGCAGTTCTTC.

This clonotype came up a few times. V is TRBV19 and J is TRBJ1-1; D not resolved. CDR1 and CDR2 from the germline V gene are LNHDA and SQIVND (reference sequence). The CDR3 has 13 residues. V was clipped by 3 bases and J by 1 base, with 6 bases between them. The CDR3, as DNA: TGTGCCAGTAGTATTATAAAGAACACTGAAGCTTTCTTT. This codes for CASSIIKNTEAFF.

Ten or more counts support this clonotype. This rearrangement joins TRBV20-1 to TRBJ2-7; TRBD2 matches 13 bases. The CDR3 is made up of 14 amino acids. V lost 7 bases to trimming and J lost 4 bases; unmatched junction nucleotides: 7. Per germline, CDR1 DFQATT and CDR2 SNEGSKA (reference sequence). This CDR3 reads CSGGGTSGIYEQYF. The CDR3 nucleotides are TGCAGTGGGGGGGGGACTAGCGGGATTTACGAGCAGTACTTC.

This clonotype was recorded at least ten times. The chain combines TRBV20-1 with TRBJ2-1; tentative D call: TRBD1 (5 bases). This CDR3 contains 13 residues. The ends were cut back, 2 bases at V and 3 bases at J, with 8 bases in the middle. Germline V gives CDR1 DFQATT, CDR2 SNEGSKA (reference sequence). CDR3: CSARRGIYNEQFF. The CDR3 DNA reads as TGCAGTGCTAGAAGGGGAATCTACAATGAGCAGTTCTTC.

The chain has TRBV6-1 and TRBJ2-2; TRBD2 aligns across 11 bases. The CDR3 consists of 16 residues. The germline CDR1 and CDR2 sequences are MNHNS and SASEGT. V trimming: 5 bases; J trimming: 6 bases; junction bases outside the gene matches: 8. The CDR3: CASSLAGGLGAGELFF. The CDR3 DNA is TGTGCCAGCAGTCTAGCGGGAGGTCTGGGTGCCGGGGAGCTGTTTTTT.